The entry below gives a single TCR beta chain sequence along with its context. Amplification of TRBV12-4/TRBJ1-2 clonotypes used adaptor-ligated barcode primers. TCRdb processed the multiplex PCR reads anew with MiXCR; each CDR3 protein has one entry. The sample has about 1,200 distinct CDR3 sequences, approximately 24% seen once; the top ten hold roughly 5%. With 1 base removed from V and 5 bases from J, the gap between germline ends came to 17 bases. The CDR3 runs 16 residues. The TCR originated in a female donor with breast cancer. This chain uses TRBV12-3 or TRBV12-4 with TRBJ1-2; the D gene is possibly TRBD1 (5 bases). The sequenced material came from naive CD4+ T cells sorted from blood. Stated subset: naive CD4+ T cells, CD4+CD45RA+CD25-. The CDR3 is CASSLENGRAQYGYTF. CDR3 DNA: TGTGCCAGCAGTTTAGAAAACGGCAGGGCCCAGTATGGCTACACCTTC.